This T cell receptor (beta chain) came from a study of cytomegalovirus exposure and HLA in healthy donors. Per germline, CDR1 MDHEN and CDR2 SYDVKM. The V and J ends lost 7 bases and 4 bases respectively, with 16 bases between them. This CDR3 has 14 residues. TCRdb's copy holds only in-frame clones and misses some; the assay was immunoSEQ multiplex PCR. Of tens of thousands of clones in the sample, approximately 96% were seen once. V usage is TRBV28 and J usage is TRBJ1-2; possible D gene TRBD1, 6 bases. What was sequenced was PBMCs. This TCR came from a woman younger than 35 in good health and CMV-seropositive. This CDR3 reads CASKGTMRSYGYTF. The CDR3 bases are TGTGCCAGCAAGGGGACAATGAGGTCCTATGGCTACACCTTC.